One sample yielded the 19 T cell receptor beta chains listed below, sequenced in a study of blood T cell repertoires in COVID-19. The data were produced by immunoSEQ multiplex PCR, yet TCRdb's version contains in-frame clones alone and is incomplete. The sample shows about 170,000 clones, around 85% of them seen only once. Sequencing input: peripheral blood. These receptors all stem from a woman aged 80 or over with COVID-19, enrolled during active disease.

This clone was seen more than once but under ten times. This chain joins TRBV15 and TRBJ1-2, with 8 bases matching TRBD1. The CDR3 runs 15 residues. Germline V CDR1 and CDR2: LNHNV, YYDKDF (reference sequence). Trimming at V came to 3 bases and at J to 3 bases, leaving 6 bases not matched to a gene. CDR3: CATSRDGQGHYGYTF. DNA for the CDR3: TGTGCCACCAGCAGGGATGGACAGGGCCACTATGGCTACACCTTC.

This chain uses TRBV5-1 with TRBJ1-4; no clear D. The CDR3 has 14 amino acids. V shed 0 bases and J shed 8 bases, with 11 bases lying between them. CDR1 SGHRS and CDR2 YFSETQ come from the germline V gene. The chain's CDR3 is CASSLAGVEEKLFF. CDR3 coding DNA: TGCGCCAGCAGCTTGGCCGGGGTGGAGGAAAAACTGTTTTTT.

This rearrangement joins TRBV10-3 to TRBJ1-2, with D possibly TRBD1 on 6 matching bases. The V and J ends lost 5 bases and 3 bases respectively, with 10 bases between them. From germline, CDR1 is ENHRY and CDR2 SYGVKD. CDR3 length equals 13 residues. As DNA, the CDR3 is TGTGCCATCAGTACAGGGATGGACTATGGCTACACCTTC. It codes for CAISTGMDYGYTF.

The gene calls are TRBV18 and TRBJ1-1; D possibly corresponds to TRBD1 (5 bases). Germline V gene lookup returns CDR1 KGHSH and CDR2 LQKENI. The V end was cut by 3 bases, the J end by 1 base, with 15 bases between. The CDR3 consists of 16 residues. The CDR3 coding sequence is TGTGCCAGCTCACCCCCAAACGGGGGACCGAACACTGAAGCTTTCTTT. The encoded protein is CASSPPNGGPNTEAFF.

This chain links TRBV5-1 with TRBJ2-1, with D possibly matching TRBD2 (6 bases). V was cut by 7 bases and J by 1 base, with 12 bases left in between. Germline values: CDR1 SGHRS, CDR2 YFSETQ. The length of the CDR3 is 14 residues. CDR3 in DNA: TGCGCCAGCGCCGGAGGGAGTTCCTACAATGAGCAGTTCTTC. This translates into CASAGGSSYNEQFF.

The V call is TRBV19, the J call TRBJ1-2; 9 bases line up with TRBD1. J lost 4 bases, V lost 3 bases, and 0 bases had no gene match. The CDR3 spans 13 residues. From germline, CDR1 is LNHDA and CDR2 SQIVND (reference sequence). CDR3 sequence reads: CASSMGQGYGYTF. CDR3 in DNA: TGTGCCAGTAGTATGGGACAGGGCTATGGCTACACCTTC.

The CDR3 region has the DNA TGTGCCAGCTCACCACCCGACAGGTATCTTGGCTACACCTTC. The encoded protein is CASSPPDRYLGYTF. The chain joins TRBV18 to TRBJ1-2, with D possibly matching TRBD1 (6 bases). Trimming removed 0 bases from V and 7 bases from J, with 12 bases in between. Germline CDR1 is KGHSH and CDR2 is LQKENI. CDR3 size: 14 residues.

The chain uses TRBV7-8 and TRBJ1-5; D ambiguous. The CDR3 length is 16 residues. CDR1 and CDR2 from the germline V gene are SGHVS and FQNEAQ. With 5 bases removed from V and 3 bases from J, the gap between germline ends came to 17 bases. The CDR3 DNA follows: TGTGCCAGCAGCCCCAGGCCATACCCGGACAATCAGCCCCAGCATTTT. This sequence encodes CASSPRPYPDNQPQHF.

This clone was seen once. V is TRBV3-1 (or the pseudogene TRBV3-2) and J is TRBJ1-6, with unresolved D. The ends were cut back, 0 bases at V and 10 bases at J, with 16 bases in the middle. CDR1 is LGHDT and CDR2 is YNNKEL in the germline V gene (reference sequence). The CDR3 runs to 16 residues. CDR3 in amino acids: CASSQDYRYGWSPLHF. The CDR3 bases are TGTGCCAGCAGCCAAGATTACCGTTACGGGTGGTCACCCCTCCACTTT.

The chain joins TRBV5-1 to TRBJ1-6; no reliable D call. Between the trimmed V and J ends, which lost 3 bases and 7 bases, there was a span of 14 bases. The germline V gene encodes CDR1 SGHRS and CDR2 YFSETQ. The CDR3 extends over 15 amino acids. CDR3 residues: CASSSTETPNSPLHF. In nucleotides, the CDR3 is TGCGCCAGCAGCTCCACAGAGACCCCAAATTCACCCCTCCACTTT.

The V and J genes are TRBV5-4 and TRBJ1-5, with 8 bases aligning to TRBD1. V lost 7 bases to trimming and J lost 0 bases; unmatched junction nucleotides: 18. The CDR3 totals 19 residues. From germline, CDR1 is SGHNT and CDR2 YYREEE (reference sequence). The CDR3 reads CASPEKAGQALYSNQPQHF. The DNA of the CDR3 is TGTGCCAGCCCTGAAAAAGCGGGACAGGCACTTTATAGCAATCAGCCCCAGCATTTT.

This clone was seen just once. As DNA, the CDR3 is TGTGCCAGCAGTCCGGGGTTCTCCTACGAGCAGTACTTC. It translates to CASSPGFSYEQYF. The chain combines TRBV12-3 or TRBV12-4 with TRBJ2-7, with D maybe TRBD2 (5 bases). V was clipped by 5 bases and J by 0 bases, with 8 bases between them. The CDR3 is 13 residues long.

A few counts support this clone. V is TRBV5-1 and J is TRBJ2-1; 9 nucleotides align to TRBD1. The J segment lost 8 bases and the V segment lost 1 base, leaving 7 bases of the junction unmatched. The CDR3 is 15 amino acids. Germline loops: CDR1 SGHRS, CDR2 YFSETQ. The CDR3: CASSLSGTGKDEQFF. In nucleotides, the CDR3 is TGCGCCAGCAGCTTGTCCGGGACAGGGAAGGATGAGCAGTTCTTC.

The J gene is TRBJ1-5, the V gene TRBV9, with 8 bases aligning to TRBD1. Germline CDR1 SGDLS, CDR2 YYNGEE. The CDR3 is 15 residues long. J lost 4 bases, V lost 3 bases, and 6 bases had no gene match. In nucleotides, the CDR3 is TGTGCCAGCAGCGCAGGGACAGGCGATAATCAGCCCCAGCATTTT. It translates to CASSAGTGDNQPQHF.

This chain connects TRBV6-5 to TRBJ2-2; 8 positions agree with TRBD2. Germline V gene data show CDR1 as MNHEY and CDR2 as SVGAGI. The CDR3 has 15 residues. Trimming at V came to 6 bases and at J to 5 bases, leaving 8 bases not matched to a gene. This CDR3 is CASRPPGLATGELFF. The CDR3 DNA follows: TGTGCCAGCAGGCCCCCCGGACTAGCTACCGGGGAGCTGTTTTTT.

The chain employs TRBV13 and TRBJ2-1; maybe TRBD1 (6 bases). The CDR3 consists of 15 residues. The germline V and J ends were trimmed by 5 bases and 2 bases, with 13 bases remaining between them. Germline V gene data show CDR1 as PRHDT and CDR2 as FYEKMQ (reference sequence). Here the CDR3 reads CASSQTTGPYNEQFF. The CDR3 DNA reads TGTGCCAGCAGCCAGACGACAGGACCCTACAATGAGCAGTTCTTC.

This clone was counted once. The chain couples TRBV5-1 to TRBJ2-1, with 8 bases fitting TRBD2. This CDR3 has 14 amino acids. The V gene's germline CDR1 is SGHRS and CDR2 YFSETQ. With V trimmed by 6 bases and J by 14 bases, 16 bases remained unmatched. The CDR3 nucleotides are TGCGCCAGCAAGACCGGACTAGCTGGAAGGGAGGAGTTCTTC. Translated: CASKTGLAGREEFF.

This clone is a singleton in its sample. The chain couples TRBV27 to TRBJ2-7, with 8 nucleotides matching TRBD1. The CDR3 has 17 residues. J lost 6 bases, V lost 2 bases, and 15 bases had no gene match. Germline V CDR1 and CDR2: MNHEY, SMNVEV (reference sequence). The chain's CDR3 is CASSLQPPRTGWGEQYF. The CDR3 DNA reads as TGTGCCAGCAGTTTACAACCACCTCGGACAGGGTGGGGCGAGCAGTACTTC.

The rearrangement uses TRBV25-1 and TRBJ2-1; D possibly corresponds to TRBD2 (5 bases). The CDR3 spans 11 residues. Per the germline V gene, CDR1 is MGHDK and CDR2 is SYGVNS. Trimming pared 6 bases from V and 8 bases from J, leaving 8 bases between. CDR3 residues: CASSPGYEQFF. Here the CDR3 DNA reads TGTGCCAGCAGCCCGGGGTATGAGCAGTTCTTC.